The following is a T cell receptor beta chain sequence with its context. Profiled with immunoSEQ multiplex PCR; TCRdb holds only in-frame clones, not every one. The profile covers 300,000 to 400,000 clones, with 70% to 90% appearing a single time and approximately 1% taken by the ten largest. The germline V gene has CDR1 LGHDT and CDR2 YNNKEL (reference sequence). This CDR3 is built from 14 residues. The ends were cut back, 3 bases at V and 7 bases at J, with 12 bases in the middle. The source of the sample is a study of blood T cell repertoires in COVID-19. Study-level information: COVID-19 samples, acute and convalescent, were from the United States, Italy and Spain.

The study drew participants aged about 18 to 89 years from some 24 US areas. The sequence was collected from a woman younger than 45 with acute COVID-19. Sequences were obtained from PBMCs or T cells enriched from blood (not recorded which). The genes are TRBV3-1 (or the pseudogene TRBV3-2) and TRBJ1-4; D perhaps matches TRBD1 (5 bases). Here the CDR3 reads CASSHLGPAEKLFF. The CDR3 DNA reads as TGTGCCAGCAGCCATTTGGGGCCTGCTGAAAAACTGTTTTTT.